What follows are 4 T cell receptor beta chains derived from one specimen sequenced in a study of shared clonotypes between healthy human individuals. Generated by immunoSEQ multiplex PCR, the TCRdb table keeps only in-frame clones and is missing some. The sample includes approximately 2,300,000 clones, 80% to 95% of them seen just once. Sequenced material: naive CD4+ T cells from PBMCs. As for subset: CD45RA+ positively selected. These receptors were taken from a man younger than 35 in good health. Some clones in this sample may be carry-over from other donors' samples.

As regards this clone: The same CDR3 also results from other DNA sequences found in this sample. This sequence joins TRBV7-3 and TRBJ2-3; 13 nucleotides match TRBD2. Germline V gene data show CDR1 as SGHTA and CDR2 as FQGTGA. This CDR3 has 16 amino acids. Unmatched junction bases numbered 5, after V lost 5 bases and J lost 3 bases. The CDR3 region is CASSLGTSGATDTQYF. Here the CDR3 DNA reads TGTGCCAGCAGCCTAGGGACTAGCGGGGCGACAGATACGCAGTATTTT.

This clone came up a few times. The CDR3 bases are TGTGCCAGCAGCCCCTCTTGGGGAACAGAGACCCAGTACTTC. Protein sequence: CASSPSWGTETQYF. The chain has TRBV4-2 and TRBJ2-5; D unresolved. Germline CDR1 is LGHNA and CDR2 is YNFKEQ. The V end lost 4 bases, the J end lost 4 bases, and 13 bases lay between the germline ends. CDR3 size: 14 residues.

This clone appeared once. The CDR3 sequence is CASSVPGLKSLEQYF. CDR3 nucleotides: TGTGCCAGCAGCGTACCGGGACTAAAATCGCTCGAGCAGTACTTC. V usage is TRBV11-2 and J usage is TRBJ2-7; 7 bases agree with TRBD2. Germline V CDR1 and CDR2: SGHAT, FQNNGV. This CDR3 is built from 15 residues. Trimming removed 5 bases from V and 6 bases from J; junction bases left unmatched: 13.

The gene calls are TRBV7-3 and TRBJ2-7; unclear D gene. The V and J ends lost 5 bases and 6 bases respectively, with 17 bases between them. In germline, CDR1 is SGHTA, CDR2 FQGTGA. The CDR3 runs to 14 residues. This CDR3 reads CASSPAGDDGEQYF. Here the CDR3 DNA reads TGTGCCAGCAGCCCCGCAGGTGATGATGGCGAGCAGTACTTC.